These T cell receptor beta chains were read from a single sample in a study of blood T cells in healthy people across ages. TCRdb re-called the 5' RACE reads through MiXCR, storing one row per CDR3 protein. The sample records 1.2 million to 1.5 million distinct CDR3 sequences, 59% being singletons. The specimen sequenced was blood. These receptors all come from a man younger than 30 in good health. CDR3s include the opening cysteine and the closing phenylalanine or tryptophan. The D gene is left open where the match is weak. Rows give clone size only sometimes, using once, few, many, or a class for an expanded clone.

D gene,J gene,clone size,V gene,CDR3 DNA,CDR3 protein
-,TRBJ1-5,-,TRBV27,TGTGCCAGCAGTTTATTGTGGGGGGAGCCCCAGCATTTT,CASSLLWGEPQHF
-,TRBJ2-3,many,TRBV29-1,TGCAGCGTTGAATGGGCCGCCCGCTCTAGCACAGATACGCAGTATTTT,CSVEWAARSSTDTQYF
TRBD1,TRBJ2-4,few,TRBV29-1,TGCAGCGTTTACGGGACAGGGAAAAACATTCAGTACTTC,CSVYGTGKNIQYF
-,TRBJ2-7,few,TRBV4-1,TGCGCCAGCAGCCAAGATTCGGCAGTTTTAGGTTCCTACGAGCAGTACTTC,CASSQDSAVLGSYEQYF
-,TRBJ1-4,-,TRBV4-1,TGCGCCAGCAGCCAAGGAGCAGGGTCCATAAATGAAAAACTGTTTTTT,CASSQGAGSINEKLFF
-,TRBJ2-4,-,TRBV29-1,TGCAGCGTTGAGGAGGAAGACCAGTTTCAGTACTTC,CSVEEEDQFQYF
TRBD2,TRBJ2-3,-,TRBV4-2,TGTGCCAGCAGCCAACGACTAGCGGGGGTTTGGGATACGCAGTATTTT,CASSQRLAGVWDTQYF
TRBD2,TRBJ2-1,-,TRBV6-1,TGTGCCAGCAGTAAGGCTAGCGGAGGCCCGTACAATGAGCAGTTCTTC,CASSKASGGPYNEQFF
-,TRBJ2-3,-,TRBV25-1,TGTGCCAGCAGTGCCTCTGGTACGCAGTATTTT,CASSASGTQYF
-,TRBJ2-7,-,TRBV4-2,TGTGCCAGCAGCCAAGAAAGAGCCAGTTTTTTCGAGCAGTACTTC,CASSQERASFFEQYF
-,TRBJ2-5,many,TRBV27,TGTGCCAGCAGTGATCCCCAAGAGACCCAGTACTTC,CASSDPQETQYF
TRBD2,TRBJ2-1,-,TRBV29-1,TGCAGCGTCTTCGGGACTAGCGGGAGAAATGAGCAGTTCTTC,CSVFGTSGRNEQFF
TRBD1,TRBJ1-2,few,TRBV27,TGTGCCAGCAGACCGGGGACAGCGCATGGCTACACCTTC,CASRPGTAHGYTF
-,TRBJ1-6,once,TRBV2,TGTGCCAGCAGTCACAGTCGGTCTACTAGCTCCTATAATTCACCCCTCCACTTT,CASSHSRSTSSYNSPLHF
-,TRBJ2-4,-,TRBV15,TGTGCCACCAGACAGACCGGGTTTCAAAACATTCAGTACTTC,CATRQTGFQNIQYF
TRBD2,TRBJ2-1,-,TRBV4-3,TGCGCCAGCAGCCCCTGGACTAGCCACAATGAGCAGTTCTTC,CASSPWTSHNEQFF
-,TRBJ1-5,once,TRBV3-1,TGTGCCAGCAGCCAAGATCTGGGTATCAATCAGCCCCAGCATTTT,CASSQDLGINQPQHF
TRBD1,TRBJ2-1,-,TRBV29-1,TGCAGCGTTGAAGGGGATCAGGGGGCTTACAATAAGCAGTTCTTC,CSVEGDQGAYNKQFF
-,TRBJ2-7,-,TRBV27,TGTGCCAGCAGTTTAGACCCAACAGGTTACAATGAGCAGTACTTC,CASSLDPTGYNEQYF